The 30 T cell receptor beta chains reported below all come from one sample, sequenced in a study of vaccination effects on CD4 cells after COVID-19. Antigen-specific CD4+ T cell clonotypes were called by their expansion after viral peptide-pool culture in ViraFEST. When more than 9 days of culture had elapsed, CD4+ T cells were isolated. All participants had two doses of either the BNT162b2 or mRNA-1273 vaccine. Which antigens these TCRs recognize remains unknown. The data were produced by immunoSEQ multiplex PCR, yet TCRdb's version contains in-frame clones alone and is incomplete. The sample shows about 66,000 clones, roughly 76% of them seen only once. The input for sequencing was CD4+ T cells from PBMCs cultured with HCoV-OC43 spike peptides, taken after COVID-19 vaccination. The subset denotes: HCoV-OC43 spike overlapping peptide pool stimulation. Receptors originate from a human donor who received a COVID-19 vaccine.

This clone appeared a single time. The chain joins TRBV28 to TRBJ1-6, with no clear D. Germline CDR1 is MDHEN and CDR2 is SYDVKM. The V end was cut by 6 bases, the J end by 7 bases, with 16 bases between. The CDR3 runs to 15 residues. DNA of the CDR3: TGTGCCAGCAGACCGGGGTGGCGGGAAAATTCACCCCTCCACTTT. Translating gives CASRPGWRENSPLHF. The whole variable domain, filled in from reference TRBV28 and TRBJ1-6, reads DVKVTQSSRYLVKRTGEKVFLECVQDMDHENMFWYRQDPGLGLRLIYFSYDVKMKEKGDIPEGYSVSREKKERFSLILESASTNQTSMYLCASRPGWRENSPLHFGNGTRLTVT.

The CDR3 DNA reads as TGTGCCAGCAGTGCTGAACGAACCGGGGAGCTGTTTTTT. Translation gives CASSAERTGELFF. V is TRBV6-4 and J is TRBJ2-2; the D is unclear. V was shortened by 4 bases and J by 5 bases, with 8 bases between the two germline ends. The germline CDR1 and CDR2 sequences are MRHNA and SNTAGT. The CDR3 length is 13 residues.

The chain recombines TRBV9 with TRBJ2-5; no clear D gene. The CDR3 consists of 14 residues. V was pared by 1 base and J by 2 bases, with 9 bases between. Germline CDR1 SGDLS, CDR2 YYNGEE. The CDR3 DNA is TGTGCCAGCAGCGTAAATCGACAACAAGAGACCCAGTACTTC. The encoded protein is CASSVNRQQETQYF.

The J gene is TRBJ2-5, the V gene TRBV3-1 (or the pseudogene TRBV3-2); unclear D gene. Germline V gene sequence: CDR1 LGHDT, CDR2 YNNKEL (reference sequence). V was pared by 1 base and J by 5 bases, with 5 bases between. The CDR3 spans 12 residues. CDR3 sequence reads: CASSQGPETQYF. CDR3 nucleotide sequence: TGTGCCAGCAGCCAAGGTCCCGAGACCCAGTACTTC.

The chain links TRBV4-1 to TRBJ2-1, with 11 bases that match TRBD2. Germline-derived CDR1 and CDR2 are MGHRA and YSYEKL. Trimming took 1 base from V and 7 from J; bases not matched to a gene: 9. This CDR3 region has 17 residues. CDR3 loop: CASSQAHLAGGLNEQFF. In nucleotides, the CDR3 is TGCGCCAGCAGCCAAGCCCACCTAGCGGGGGGCCTTAATGAGCAGTTCTTC.

This clone was counted a single time. The chain carries TRBV5-1 and TRBJ2-7; 11 nucleotides align to TRBD1. Germline assignment: CDR1 SGHRS and CDR2 YFSETQ. After removal of 9 bases from V and 3 bases from J, the junction contained 11 bases not matched to a gene. The CDR3 has 15 amino acids. The CDR3 bases are TGCGCCAACGCTAATCCCGGGACAGGGGGCTACGAGCAGTACGTC. Its translation: CANANPGTGGYEQYV.

The V and J genes are TRBV7-2 and TRBJ1-2; 8 bases agree with TRBD1. The germline gives CDR1 SGHTA, CDR2 FQGNSA. V trimming: 5 bases; J trimming: 4 bases; junction bases outside the gene matches: 9. This CDR3 is 15 amino acids long. CDR3 DNA sequence: TGTGCCAGCAGCCCTGCCCGGACAGGGCCCTATGGCTACACCTTC. Protein sequence: CASSPARTGPYGYTF.

As concerns this clone: Its ends do not fully match the called genes, so a read error is possible. The chain couples TRBV18 to TRBJ2-3; D call uncertain. CDR1 is KGHSH and CDR2 is LQKENI in the germline V gene. This CDR3 is built from 14 residues. CDR3 in DNA: TGTGCCAGCTCCCCACGGACGGAGACAGATACGCAGTATTTT. This codes for CASSPRTETDTQYF.

The gene calls are TRBV29-1 and TRBJ2-3; a possible D gene is TRBD1 (5 bases). The CDR3 consists of 12 residues. Germline V gene sequence: CDR1 SQVTM, CDR2 ANQGSEA. Trimming removed 4 bases from V and 6 bases from J, with 11 bases in between. CDR3 sequence: CSVVQGRDTQYF. The CDR3 DNA reads as TGCAGCGTTGTCCAGGGAAGGGATACGCAGTATTTT.

V is TRBV5-8 and J is TRBJ1-1; D unresolved. V shed 8 bases and J shed 0 bases, with 11 bases lying between them. The CDR3 has 13 residues. Germline CDR1 reads SGHTS; CDR2 reads YDEGEE. The CDR3 DNA sequence: TGTGCCAGTCCTAGCGATTTGAACACTGAAGCTTTCTTT. This codes for CASPSDLNTEAFF. Variable domain in full (rest from reference TRBV5-8 and TRBJ1-1): EAGVTQSPTHLIKTRGQQATLRCSPISGHTSVYWYQQALGLGLQFLLWYDEGEERNRGNFPPRFSGRQFPNYSSELNVNALELEDSALYLCASPSDLNTEAFFGQGTRLTVV.

This chain connects TRBV28 to TRBJ2-5, with a weak D call TRBD2 (5 bases). V lost 0 bases to trimming and J lost 1 base, with 9 bases between them. The CDR3 is 15 amino acids. Germline lookup yields CDR1 MDHEN and CDR2 SYDVKM. The CDR3 DNA follows: TGTGCCAGCAGTTTATGGTCTGGAGGCCAAGAGACCCAGTACTTC. It yields the protein CASSLWSGGQETQYF.

V and J are TRBV5-1 and TRBJ2-5, with no clear D. V was clipped by 0 bases and J by 3 bases, with 6 bases between them. Germline V gene lookup returns CDR1 SGHRS and CDR2 YFSETQ. This CDR3 contains 13 residues. CDR3 sequence reads: CASSLAAEETQYF. As DNA, the CDR3 is TGCGCCAGCAGCTTGGCGGCGGAAGAGACCCAGTACTTC.

The rearrangement links TRBV24-1 to TRBJ2-1, with D perhaps matching TRBD2 (5 bases). CDR1 KGHDR and CDR2 SFDVKD come from the germline V gene. The CDR3 spans 14 residues. Trimming shortened V by 6 bases and J by 7 bases, and 15 bases separated the two germline ends. The CDR3 reads CATSQSSSGNEQFF. CDR3 sequence (DNA): TGTGCCACCAGTCAAAGCTCCTCGGGGAATGAGCAGTTCTTC.

The chain employs TRBV9 and TRBJ2-4; 12 bases line up with TRBD2. Trimming cost V 4 bases and J 0 bases; bases outside gene matches: 2. From germline, CDR1 is SGDLS and CDR2 YYNGEE. The CDR3 runs to 16 residues. The DNA of the CDR3 is TGTGCCAGCAGCCGGACTAGCGGGATAGCCAAAAACATTCAGTACTTC. It yields the protein CASSRTSGIAKNIQYF.

This chain connects TRBV6-1 to TRBJ2-1; 7 bases map to TRBD1. The CDR3 contains 14 residues. Germline V CDR1 and CDR2: MNHNS, SASEGT. V lost 3 bases, J lost 6 bases, and 5 bases stayed unmatched. CDR3 amino acids: CASSEGQLVNEQFF. The CDR3 nucleotides are TGTGCCAGCAGTGAGGGACAGCTAGTCAATGAGCAGTTCTTC.

This chain links TRBV5-8 with TRBJ2-5; 9 nucleotides align to TRBD2. The CDR3 is 17 residues long. Per germline, CDR1 SGHTS and CDR2 YDEGEE. With 2 bases clipped from V and 5 bases from J, the junction kept 13 bases outside the gene matches. CDR3 sequence reads: CASSFGELAGGKETQYF. CDR3 nucleotide sequence: TGTGCCAGCAGCTTTGGGGAACTCGCGGGGGGGAAGGAGACCCAGTACTTC.

The chain carries TRBV7-3 and TRBJ2-3, with D possibly being TRBD1 (5 bases). Trimming cost V 2 bases and J 6 bases, with 6 bases left between them. CDR1 and CDR2 from the germline V gene are SGHTA and FQGTGA. CDR3 length equals 12 residues. In DNA form, the CDR3 reads TGTGCCAGCAGCTTAGGGGCCGATACGCAGTATTTT. Its translation: CASSLGADTQYF.

The chain is built from TRBV12-3 or TRBV12-4 and TRBJ1-1; D is perhaps TRBD1 (5 bases). V lost 7 bases and J 7 bases, leaving 13 bases between the germline ends. The CDR3 sequence is 12 residues long. CDR3 nucleotides: TGTGCCAGCAAGGGGCGGTCGGATGAAGCTTTCTTT. Protein product: CASKGRSDEAFF.

The genes are TRBV4-1 and TRBJ1-5, with D perhaps matching TRBD1 (5 bases). Germline lookup yields CDR1 MGHRA and CDR2 YSYEKL. The CDR3 is 14 amino acids. The ends were cut back, 0 bases at V and 6 bases at J, with 9 bases in the middle. The CDR3 DNA sequence: TGCGCCAGCAGCCAAGATTGGGGGTCTCAGCCCCAGCATTTT. The encoded protein is CASSQDWGSQPQHF.

The chain carries TRBV2 and TRBJ2-6; D remains unclear. V was pared by 6 bases and J by 5 bases, with 14 bases between. Germline lookup yields CDR1 SNHLY and CDR2 FYNNEI. This CDR3 is built from 15 residues. The chain's CDR3 is CASSDQNLWANVLTF. The CDR3 bases are TGTGCCAGCAGCGACCAAAATCTCTGGGCCAACGTCCTGACTTTC. The complete variable domain, with remaining parts taken from reference TRBV2 and TRBJ2-6, reads EPEVTQTPSHQVTQMGQEVILRCVPISNHLYFYWYRQILGQKVEFLVSFYNNEISEKSEIFDDQFSVERPDGSNFTLKIRSTKLEDSAMYFCASSDQNLWANVLTFGAGSRLTVL.

This sequence joins TRBV19 and TRBJ2-5, with 11 bases fitting TRBD1. The V gene's germline CDR1 is LNHDA and CDR2 SQIVND (reference sequence). Germline trimming cut 7 bases from V and 4 bases from J; bases unmatched to any gene: 11. This CDR3 comprises 16 residues. The CDR3 spells CASKRTGGDFRETQYF. The CDR3 DNA sequence: TGTGCCAGTAAGAGGACAGGGGGCGATTTTCGAGAGACCCAGTACTTC. The full variable domain, with the rest looked up from reference TRBV19 and TRBJ2-5, is DGGITQSPKYLFRKEGQNVTLSCEQNLNHDAMYWYRQDPGQGLRLIYYSQIVNDFQKGDIAEGYSVSREKKESFPLTVTSAQKNPTAFYLCASKRTGGDFRETQYFGPGTRLLVL.

V gene TRBV7-2 combines with J gene TRBJ2-1; 10 nucleotides agree with TRBD2. CDR1 and CDR2 (germline): SGHTA, FQGNSA. Trimming removed 6 bases from V and 0 bases from J; junction bases left unmatched: 14. The CDR3 spans 19 residues. DNA for the CDR3: TGTGCCAGCAGTCGGGTAGGACTAGCGGTTTTTAGCTCCTACAATGAGCAGTTCTTC. Amino acid sequence: CASSRVGLAVFSSYNEQFF.

A single count supports this clone. The chain carries TRBV11-2 and TRBJ2-7; D is ambiguous. The germline V gene has CDR1 SGHAT and CDR2 FQNNGV. V lost 5 bases and J lost 3, with 23 bases in between. This CDR3 has 17 residues. The chain's CDR3 is CASSLKVRGSVCYEQYV. DNA for the CDR3: TGTGCCAGCAGCCTAAAGGTTCGCGGAAGTGTTTGCTACGAGCAGTACGTC.

J is TRBJ1-1 and V is TRBV7-8; D ambiguous. CDR1 and CDR2 (germline): SGHVS, FQNEAQ. V shed 5 bases and J shed 1 base, with 8 bases lying between them. The CDR3 is 13 amino acids. CDR3 in DNA: TGTGCCAGCAGCATAAGACAGAACACTGAAGCTTTCTTT. It specifies CASSIRQNTEAFF. Supplemented by reference TRBV7-8 and TRBJ1-1, the full variable domain reads GAGVSQSPRYKVAKRGQDVALRCDPISGHVSLFWYQQALGQGPEFLTYFQNEAQLDKSGLPSDRFFAERPEGSVSTLKIQRTQQEDSAVYLCASSIRQNTEAFFGQGTRLTVV.

This chain joins TRBV7-2 and TRBJ1-2, with 9 positions matching TRBD1. This CDR3 has 15 amino acids. Germline assignment: CDR1 SGHTA and CDR2 FQGNSA. V lost 4 bases to trimming and J lost 5 bases; unmatched junction nucleotides: 8. The CDR3, as DNA: TGTGCCAGCAGCTATAAACTAGGACAGGGGTATGGCTACACCTTC. Translated: CASSYKLGQGYGYTF.

The CDR3 sequence is CASSLGTGNEKLFF. CDR3 sequence (DNA): TGTGCCAGCAGCCTGGGGACGGGTAATGAAAAACTGTTTTTT. The chain is built from TRBV4-2 and TRBJ1-4; the D gene is possibly TRBD1 (5 bases). Trimming pared 4 bases from V and 4 bases from J, leaving 10 bases between. Germline V CDR1 and CDR2: LGHNA, YNFKEQ. This CDR3 region has 14 residues.

The chain couples TRBV20-1 to TRBJ2-3; D not certain. This CDR3 has 11 amino acids. Germline loops: CDR1 DFQATT, CDR2 SNEGSKA (reference sequence). V gave up 6 bases and J gave up 6 bases, with 10 bases separating them. As DNA, the CDR3 is TGCAGTGCAACTTTGTCTGATACGCAGTATTTT. Its protein is CSATLSDTQYF.

The chain joins TRBV9 to TRBJ1-3, with 8 bases lining up with TRBD1. CDR3 length: 15 residues. The J segment lost 2 bases and the V segment lost 3 bases, leaving 4 bases of the junction unmatched. Germline V lookup: CDR1 SGDLS, CDR2 YYNGEE. Written as DNA, the CDR3 is TGTGCCAGCAGCGCAACGACAGGGGCTGGAAACACCATATATTTT. This codes for CASSATTGAGNTIYF.

This chain connects TRBV7-2 to TRBJ1-6; the D gene is possibly TRBD1 (5 bases). Germline values: CDR1 SGHTA, CDR2 FQGNSA. V gave up 7 bases and J gave up 0 bases, with 10 bases separating them. The CDR3 runs 15 residues. In nucleotides, the CDR3 is TGTGCCAGCATCGAGGGGAGCTCCTATAATTCACCCCTCCACTTT. This encodes CASIEGSSYNSPLHF.

This clone has a single count. This chain joins TRBV6-6 and TRBJ1-1, with D perhaps TRBD1 (5 bases). The CDR3 has 15 amino acids. Germline loops: CDR1 MNHNY, CDR2 SVGAGI (reference sequence). Between the trimmed V and J ends, which lost 3 bases and 3 bases, there was a span of 14 bases. The DNA for the CDR3 is TGTGCCAGCAGTTATTCCGACAGCCCCTACACTGAAGCTTTCTTT. This encodes CASSYSDSPYTEAFF.